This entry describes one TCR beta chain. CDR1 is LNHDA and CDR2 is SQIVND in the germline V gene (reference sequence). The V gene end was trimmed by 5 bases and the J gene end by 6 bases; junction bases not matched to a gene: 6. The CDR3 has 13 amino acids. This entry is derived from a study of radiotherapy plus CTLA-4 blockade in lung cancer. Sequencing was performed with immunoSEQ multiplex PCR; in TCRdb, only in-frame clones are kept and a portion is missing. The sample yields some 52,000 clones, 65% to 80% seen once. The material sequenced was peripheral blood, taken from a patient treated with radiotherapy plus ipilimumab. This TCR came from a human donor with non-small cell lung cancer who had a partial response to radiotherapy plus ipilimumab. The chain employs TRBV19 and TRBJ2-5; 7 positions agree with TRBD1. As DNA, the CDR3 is TGTGCCAGTAGTTCACAGGGGAGCCAGACCCAGTACTTC. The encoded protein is CASSSQGSQTQYF.